This is a list of T cell receptor beta chains from one sample in a study of blood T cell repertoires in COVID-19. Only in-frame clones appear in the TCRdb table, and some are missing; sequencing was by immunoSEQ multiplex PCR. The table records 70,000 or so clones, about nine tenths of them present only once. The specimen was peripheral blood. All receptors derive from a woman aged 80 or over with active COVID-19. Both conserved end residues are part of each CDR3. Fields, in order: J gene, V gene, clone size, D gene, CDR3 length, CDR3 protein. The D gene is left open where the match is weak. Size tells how often a clone was seen (once, few, many) or the class of an expanded clone, and some rows leave it out.

j_call: TRBJ2-1
v_call: TRBV28
clone_size: NA
d_call: NA
cdr3_length: 15
cdr3_aa: CASSSAGASYNEQFF

j_call: TRBJ2-7
v_call: TRBV18
clone_size: NA
d_call: NA
cdr3_length: 15
cdr3_aa: CASSPQGTLPYEQYF

j_call: TRBJ2-1
v_call: TRBV7-9
clone_size: once
d_call: TRBD2
cdr3_length: 16
cdr3_aa: CASSFRTSGRGDEQFF

j_call: TRBJ2-1
v_call: TRBV9
clone_size: NA
d_call: NA
cdr3_length: 14
cdr3_aa: CASSPATSYNEQFF

j_call: TRBJ2-1
v_call: TRBV3-1/TRBV3-2
clone_size: NA
d_call: NA
cdr3_length: 17
cdr3_aa: CASSQVPEGGYVGEQFF

j_call: TRBJ1-1
v_call: TRBV29-1
clone_size: NA
d_call: TRBD1
cdr3_length: 12
cdr3_aa: CSVRQGFTEAFF

j_call: TRBJ1-5
v_call: TRBV14
clone_size: NA
d_call: NA
cdr3_length: 13
cdr3_aa: CASSQERRGPQHF

j_call: TRBJ2-3
v_call: TRBV19
clone_size: NA
d_call: NA
cdr3_length: 15
cdr3_aa: CASSMQGSSGDTQYF

j_call: TRBJ2-5
v_call: TRBV13
clone_size: NA
d_call: NA
cdr3_length: 13
cdr3_aa: CASSSRIQETQYF

j_call: TRBJ2-7
v_call: TRBV2
clone_size: few
d_call: TRBD1
cdr3_length: 15
cdr3_aa: CASRNSGTGANEQYF

j_call: TRBJ1-2
v_call: TRBV6-5
clone_size: NA
d_call: NA
cdr3_length: 11
cdr3_aa: CASSGPSGYTF

j_call: TRBJ2-4
v_call: TRBV7-3
clone_size: NA
d_call: NA
cdr3_length: 18
cdr3_aa: CASSLSFPGSGAKNIQYF

j_call: TRBJ1-1
v_call: TRBV7-2
clone_size: NA
d_call: NA
cdr3_length: 15
cdr3_aa: CASRPQGRMNTEAFF

j_call: TRBJ2-5
v_call: TRBV24-1
clone_size: NA
d_call: NA
cdr3_length: 15
cdr3_aa: CATSGPGMGQETQYF

j_call: TRBJ2-2
v_call: TRBV5-4
clone_size: NA
d_call: TRBD1
cdr3_length: 16
cdr3_aa: CASSTRQGLGTGELFF

j_call: TRBJ2-5
v_call: TRBV27
clone_size: once
d_call: TRBD2
cdr3_length: 16
cdr3_aa: CASTGLAGGPRETQYF

j_call: TRBJ2-5
v_call: TRBV18
clone_size: NA
d_call: TRBD2
cdr3_length: 15
cdr3_aa: CASSPQAAGEETQYF

j_call: TRBJ2-3
v_call: TRBV7-2
clone_size: NA
d_call: TRBD2
cdr3_length: 14
cdr3_aa: CASSTRDYRSTQYF

j_call: TRBJ2-5
v_call: TRBV28
clone_size: once
d_call: TRBD1
cdr3_length: 14
cdr3_aa: CASSWTGGQETQYF

j_call: TRBJ1-1
v_call: TRBV19
clone_size: NA
d_call: NA
cdr3_length: 14
cdr3_aa: CASSMRTSGTEAFF

j_call: TRBJ2-7
v_call: TRBV6-5
clone_size: once
d_call: NA
cdr3_length: 14
cdr3_aa: CASSRQGSPYEQYF

j_call: TRBJ2-6
v_call: TRBV19
clone_size: once
d_call: NA
cdr3_length: 19
cdr3_aa: CASSIFPSGSNSGANVLTF